This T cell receptor (beta chain) was recorded in a study of blood T cell repertoires in COVID-19. Across the study: Acute and convalescent COVID-19 samples came from the United States, Italy and Spain.

CDR1 and CDR2 (germline): MNHEY, SVGAGI. Trimming cost V 7 bases and J 8 bases, with 11 bases left between them. The CDR3 totals 11 residues. Sequencing was performed with immunoSEQ multiplex PCR; in TCRdb, only in-frame clones are kept and a portion is missing. The sample has 200,000 to 300,000 clones; about 90% are singletons. Sequencing used PBMCs or T cells enriched from blood (not recorded which). J is TRBJ1-2 and V is TRBV6-5; D gene unclear. This receptor was obtained from a man between 45 and 60 years old who had been exposed to COVID-19. The CDR3 protein is CASTSREGYTF. In DNA form, the CDR3 reads TGTGCCAGCACGTCGAGGGAGGGCTACACCTTC.